One sample yielded the 2 T cell receptor beta chains listed below, sequenced in a study of blood T cell repertoires in COVID-19. Some clones are missing from TCRdb's copy, which holds only in-frame ones; the method was immunoSEQ multiplex PCR. The sample shows some 45,000 clones, about 85% of them seen only once. Sequenced sample: peripheral blood. The source is a woman of 80 years or more with acute or convalescent COVID-19.

The V and J genes are TRBV5-1 and TRBJ2-7; TRBD2 is a possible D gene (5 bases). This CDR3 has 14 residues. Germline V gene data show CDR1 as SGHRS and CDR2 as YFSETQ. V lost 0 bases, J lost 4 bases, and 11 bases lay in between. This chain's CDR3 is CASSLGGEGYEQYF. CDR3 DNA sequence: TGCGCCAGCAGCTTGGGGGGAGAAGGATACGAGCAGTACTTC.

V usage is TRBV29-1 and J usage is TRBJ2-1, with D perhaps TRBD1 (5 bases). Germline CDR1 is SQVTM and CDR2 is ANQGSEA. Trimming took off 5 bases at V and 5 bases at J, with 13 bases between the two ends. There are 13 residues in the CDR3. The CDR3 region has the DNA TGCAGCGTTCGGCAGGGTGGAGACAATGAGCAGTTCTTC. Its translation is CSVRQGGDNEQFF.